The clone carrying this T cell receptor beta chain was counted once. Its antigen is not known. TCRdb keeps only in-frame clones here, not all; method: immunoSEQ multiplex PCR. Altogether about 120,000 clones are present, approximately 90% being singletons, with the ten largest covering about 14%. The data were taken from a study of T cell responses to AZD1222 COVID-19 vaccine. Looking at the study overall: Second doses that came at about 4 or about 12 weeks were put together.

Study-level points and caveats: Across spike, vaccine-associated CD4 TCRs were found, dominant at 160-218 and 743-854. Repertoire samples came only from after the peak T cell response. It should be noted that donors were predominantly white British and more often female, and clonal diversity was possibly underestimated.

The sample consisted of peripheral blood, taken on day 0 of AZD1222 vaccination. The TCR sequence derives from an adult in good health.

DNA for the CDR3: TGTGCCAGCAGCTTGGGCCGAAACTCTGGAAACACCATATATTTT. Translating gives CASSLGRNSGNTIYF. J is TRBJ1-3 and V is TRBV13, with unresolved D. Germline V CDR1 and CDR2: PRHDT, FYEKMQ (reference sequence). With 3 bases removed from V and 0 bases from J, the gap between germline ends came to 9 bases. The CDR3 has 15 amino acids.